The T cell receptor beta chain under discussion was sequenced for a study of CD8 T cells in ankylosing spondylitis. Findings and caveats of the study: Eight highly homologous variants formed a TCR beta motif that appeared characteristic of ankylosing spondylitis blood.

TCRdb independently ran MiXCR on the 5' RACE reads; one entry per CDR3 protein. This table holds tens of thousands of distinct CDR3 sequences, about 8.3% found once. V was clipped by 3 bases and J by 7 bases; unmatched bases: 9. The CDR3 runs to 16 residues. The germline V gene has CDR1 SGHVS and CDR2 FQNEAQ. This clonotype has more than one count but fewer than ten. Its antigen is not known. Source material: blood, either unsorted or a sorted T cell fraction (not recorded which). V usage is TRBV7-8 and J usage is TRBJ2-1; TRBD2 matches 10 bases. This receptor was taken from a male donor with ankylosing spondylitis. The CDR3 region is CASSFRLAGDANEQFF. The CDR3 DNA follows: TGTGCCAGCAGCTTCCGGCTAGCGGGAGACGCGAATGAGCAGTTCTTC.